These 13 T cell receptor beta chains were all obtained from the same sample, sequenced in a study of CD8 T cells in ankylosing spondylitis. In TCRdb, the 5' RACE reads were re-called with MiXCR into one record per CDR3 protein. The sample lists about 130,000 distinct CDR3 sequences, 6% to 8.5% occurring once. Sample: blood, either unsorted or a sorted T cell fraction (not recorded which). The source is a male donor with ankylosing spondylitis or in good health (not recorded which).

This clonotype was observed at least ten times. The V and J genes are TRBV10-2 and TRBJ2-3; D may be TRBD2 (6 bases). CDR1 is WSHSY, CDR2 SAAADI, per germline. This CDR3 has 16 amino acids. The V end lost 6 bases, the J end lost 3 bases, and 19 bases lay between the germline ends. The CDR3 coding sequence is TGCGCCAGCAGCGCCCGGGACTCCCATGGGACAGATACGCAGTATTTT. It translates to CASSARDSHGTDTQYF.

The sample holds many counts of this clonotype. The chain combines TRBV11-2 with TRBJ2-1, with TRBD2 matching over 13 bases. V lost 4 bases to trimming and J lost 2 bases; unmatched junction nucleotides: 11. CDR1 and CDR2 (germline): SGHAT, FQNNGV. This CDR3 region has 19 residues. DNA for the CDR3: TGTGCCAGCAGCTCCCCGGGACTAGCGGGAAGCGACCCCTACAATGAGCAGTTCTTC. It codes for CASSSPGLAGSDPYNEQFF.

V and J are TRBV5-4 and TRBJ2-1, with 10 positions matching TRBD2. Germline V lookup: CDR1 SGHNT, CDR2 YYREEE (reference sequence). V was clipped by 0 bases and J by 6 bases; unmatched bases: 3. The CDR3 spans 15 residues. CDR3 DNA sequence: TGTGCCAGCAGCTTGGGGGCTAGCGGGAGCAATGAGCAGTTCTTC. Amino acids: CASSLGASGSNEQFF.

This clonotype was counted at least ten times. The CDR3 loop reads CASSQEGTIYEQYF. The DNA for the CDR3 is TGTGCCAGCAGCCAAGAGGGGACAATCTACGAGCAGTACTTC. The rearrangement joins TRBV14 to TRBJ2-7; D possibly corresponds to TRBD1 (6 bases). V lost 0 bases and J lost 3, with 9 bases in between. The germline V gene has CDR1 SGHDN and CDR2 FVKESK. There are 14 residues in the CDR3.

In its sample, this clonotype was seen many times. V and J are TRBV6-1 and TRBJ1-1; D perhaps matches TRBD1 (5 bases). Trimming removed 6 bases from V and 1 base from J, with 12 bases in between. This CDR3 has 14 amino acids. Germline loops: CDR1 MNHNS, CDR2 SASEGT. The CDR3 region has the DNA TGTGCCAGCAGAACGGACACCTGGAACACTGAAGCTTTCTTT. Amino acids: CASRTDTWNTEAFF.

This clonotype was counted at least ten times. V usage is TRBV27 and J usage is TRBJ1-6; D perhaps matches TRBD1 (5 bases). Deletions cut 5 bases from V and 0 bases from J, with 11 bases between. The CDR3 is 16 amino acids. Germline CDR1 MNHEY, CDR2 SMNVEV (reference sequence). CDR3 coding DNA: TGTGCCAGCAGTGGCGAGGGGCGCTCCTATAATTCACCCCTCCACTTT. Translating gives CASSGEGRSYNSPLHF.

Many counts were recorded for this clonotype. The rearrangement joins TRBV29-1 to TRBJ2-1; D is unresolved. This CDR3 has 10 amino acids. Trimming took off 3 bases at V and 10 bases at J, with 7 bases between the two ends. Germline V lookup: CDR1 SQVTM, CDR2 ANQGSEA. CDR3 protein: CSVEIPEQFF. In DNA, the CDR3 is TGCAGCGTTGAGATCCCGGAGCAGTTCTTC.

The chain couples TRBV6-1 to TRBJ2-7; 7 nucleotides agree with TRBD1. In germline, CDR1 is MNHNS, CDR2 SASEGT. Losses at the gene ends were 7 bases for V and 0 bases for J; bases not matched to a gene: 9. The CDR3 loop spans 15 amino acids. The CDR3 loop is CASTSRQGSSYEQYF. In nucleotides, the CDR3 is TGTGCCAGCACCTCAAGACAGGGAAGCTCCTACGAGCAGTACTTC.

For this clonotype: Mismatch with germline at one junction end may stem from a read error. This chain links TRBV5-1 with TRBJ1-5; a weak D match, TRBD1 (5 bases). In germline, CDR1 is SGHRS, CDR2 YFSETQ. This CDR3 has 13 amino acids. The CDR3 DNA sequence: TGCGCCAGCACCCACGGGGGGAATCAGACCCAGCATTTT. This gives the protein CASTHGGNQTQHF.

In its sample, this clonotype was seen many times. The chain combines TRBV5-6 with TRBJ1-1; no reliable D call. V lost 6 bases and J 7 bases, leaving 16 bases between the germline ends. The CDR3 length is 13 residues. CDR1 and CDR2 (germline): SGHDT, YYEEEE. The CDR3 DNA is TGTGCCAGCACCCACACCCGGGGTATTGAAGCTTTCTTT. It is translated as CASTHTRGIEAFF.

Notes on this clonotype: This clone may be a read error of a much larger clone one base away. The chain employs TRBV20-1 and TRBJ2-1, with D perhaps matching TRBD1 or TRBD2 (6 bases each). This CDR3 contains 19 residues. The germline V gene has CDR1 DFQATT and CDR2 SNEGSKA (reference sequence). The CDR3 nucleotides read TGCTGTGCCTTACCCGGGGGCCGACTTAGAATTAGCTCCTACAATGAGCAGTTCTTC. Protein product: CCALPGGRLRISSYNEQFF.

This clonotype was picked up many times. This sequence joins TRBV20-1 and TRBJ1-1, with D hard to call. Trimming removed 1 base from V and 0 bases from J, with 6 bases in between. Germline CDR1 is DFQATT and CDR2 is SNEGSKA (reference sequence). The CDR3 extends over 13 amino acids. CDR3 DNA sequence: TGCAGTGCTAGAGGGAATGTGAACACTGAAGCTTTCTTT. Translation: CSARGNVNTEAFF.

This chain joins TRBV5-1 and TRBJ1-2, with unresolved D. CDR1 is SGHRS and CDR2 is YFSETQ in the germline V gene. This CDR3 is 13 amino acids long. The germline V and J ends were trimmed by 0 bases and 5 bases, with 8 bases remaining between them. The DNA for the CDR3 is TGCGCCAGCAGCTTGGGGCAGTCTTATGGCTACACCTTC. It translates to CASSLGQSYGYTF. Drawing the rest from reference TRBV5-1 and TRBJ1-2, the complete variable domain is KAGVTQTPRYLIKTRGQQVTLSCSPISGHRSVSWYQQTPGQGLQFLFEYFSETQRNKGNFPGRFSGRQFSNSRSEMNVSTLELGDSALYLCASSLGQSYGYTFGSGTRLTVV.